A selection of T cell receptor beta chains follows, all from one sample in a study of graft-versus-host responses after intestinal transplantation. This table comes from immunoSEQ multiplex PCR, and its TCRdb copy is limited to in-frame clones, with some not included. The top ten clones hold 6.5% to 8% of a sample with about 4,900 clones, 27% of them seen once. Sequenced here: alloreactive CD8+ T cells from a mixed lymphocyte reaction culture, sampled before intestinal transplant. These receptors all stem from a human patient who received an intestinal transplant. CDR3s include the opening cysteine and the closing phenylalanine or tryptophan. The D gene is left open where the match is weak. Expanded clones are given a class, and other clones once, few, many or no size at all.

TRBV2	.	.	TRBJ2-7	CASSEGFHEQYF	TGTGCCAGCAGTGAGGGTTTCCACGAGCAGTACTTC
TRBV18	large	.	TRBJ2-5	CASSPPGQIQETQYF	TGTGCCAGCTCACCACCCGGACAGATCCAAGAGACCCAGTACTTC
TRBV28	medium-sized	TRBD1	TRBJ2-1	CASSLPPGQPYNEQFF	TGTGCCAGCAGTTTACCTCCGGGACAGCCCTACAATGAGCAGTTCTTC
TRBV6-5	.	.	TRBJ2-2	CASSWGDPGELFF	TGTGCCAGCAGTTGGGGCGATCCCGGGGAGCTGTTTTTT
TRBV7-7	few	.	TRBJ2-7	CASSPGQPSYEQYF	TGTGCCAGCAGCCCAGGACAACCTTCCTACGAGCAGTACTTC
TRBV30	once	.	TRBJ2-6	CAWKSRRYNKGRANILTF	TGTGCCTGGAAGTCGCGGCGTTATAACAAAGGTCGGGCCAACATCCTGACTTTC
TRBV27	medium-sized	.	TRBJ1-1	CASSLLGGLNTEAFF	TGTGCCAGCAGTTTACTCGGGGGGCTGAACACTGAAGCTTTCTTT
TRBV7-9	medium-sized	.	TRBJ2-5	CASSFRDKETQYF	TGTGCCAGCAGCTTCCGGGACAAAGAGACCCAGTACTTC
TRBV29-1	.	.	TRBJ2-3	CSVAQYTDTQYF	TGCAGCGTTGCCCAGTACACAGATACGCAGTATTTT
TRBV10-1	medium-sized	TRBD1	TRBJ2-1	CASSQYRGPNNEQFF	TGCGCCAGCAGTCAGTACAGGGGGCCGAACAATGAGCAGTTCTTC
TRBV6-1	once	TRBD1	TRBJ1-1	CASTRTGMNTEAFF	TGTGCCAGCACGAGGACAGGGATGAACACTGAAGCTTTCTTT
TRBV15	few	TRBD1	TRBJ1-5	CATRAGGGQPQHF	TGTGCCACCAGGGCAGGGGGCGGCCAGCCCCAGCATTTT
TRBV14	large	.	TRBJ1-1	CASSQRLNTEAFF	TGTGCCAGCAGCCAAAGGTTGAACACTGAAGCTTTCTTT
TRBV9	few	.	TRBJ1-1	CASRQFQGTGEAFF	TGTGCCAGCAGACAATTTCAGGGTACCGGTGAAGCTTTCTTT
TRBV13	.	.	TRBJ2-5	CASSLGLVGGTQYF	TGTGCCAGCAGCTTAGGCCTCGTAGGGGGGACCCAGTACTTC
TRBV7-9	few	.	TRBJ2-7	CASSPLGAPYEQYF	TGTGCCAGCAGTCCCTTGGGGGCCCCCTACGAGCAGTACTTC
TRBV10-3	.	.	TRBJ2-3	CAISDVTGDSGTPTDTQYF	TGTGCCATCAGTGACGTAACAGGGGATAGCGGGACCCCCACAGATACGCAGTATTTT
TRBV4-1	few	.	TRBJ1-1	CASSQGETEAFF	TGTGCCAGCAGCCAAGGTGAGACTGAAGCTTTCTTT
TRBV4-1	few	TRBD2	TRBJ2-1	CASSQDLTSGVYNEQFF	TGCGCCAGCAGCCAAGATCTTACTAGCGGGGTTTACAATGAGCAGTTCTTC
TRBV4-3	few	.	TRBJ2-1	CASSQDYNEQFF	TGCGCCAGCAGCCAAGACTACAATGAGCAGTTCTTC
TRBV7-3	few	.	TRBJ2-1	CASSLEGNEQFF	TGTGCCAGCAGCTTAGAGGGCAATGAGCAGTTCTTC
TRBV9	.	TRBD2	TRBJ2-3	CASSAGLVVPDTQYF	TGTGCCAGCAGCGCAGGACTAGTTGTCCCAGATACGCAGTATTTT
TRBV30	.	.	TRBJ1-5	CAWSDYCNEPQHF	TGTGCCTGGAGTGACTATTGCAATGAGCCCCAGCATTTT
TRBV6-6	once	.	TRBJ1-2	CASRGTPLYYGYTF	TGTGCCAGCCGGGGGACCCCTCTCTACTATGGCTACACCTTC
TRBV7-9	few	.	TRBJ2-2	CASSDNTGELFF	TGTGCCAGCAGCGACAACACCGGGGAGCTGTTTTTT
TRBV7-3	medium-sized	.	TRBJ1-5	CASSTAGRSSNQPQHF	TGTGCCAGCAGCACCGCTGGACGGTCTAGCAATCAGCCCCAGCATTTT
TRBV5-4	.	.	TRBJ1-1	CASRSWGGSNTEAFF	TGTGCCAGCAGGTCTTGGGGAGGTAGTAACACTGAAGCTTTCTTT
TRBV5-1	.	.	TRBJ1-5	CASSLTGNQPQHF	TGCGCCAGCAGCTTGACGGGGAATCAGCCCCAGCATTTT
TRBV2	.	.	TRBJ2-7	CASRMGFLNNYEQYF	TGTGCCAGCCGAATGGGATTTCTGAACAACTACGAGCAGTACTTC
TRBV7-9	.	.	TRBJ1-1	CASTLGGDGNTEAFF	TGTGCCAGCACCTTGGGTGGGGACGGGAACACTGAAGCTTTCTTT
TRBV6-5	.	.	TRBJ2-3	CASSPTQLGDTQYF	TGTGCCAGCAGTCCCACCCAGCTTGGAGATACGCAGTATTTT
TRBV7-8	few	.	TRBJ2-5	CASSLDMWGDQETQYF	TGTGCCAGCAGCTTAGACATGTGGGGGGACCAAGAGACCCAGTACTTC
TRBV6-5	few	.	TRBJ1-5	CASRNVRNNQPQHF	TGTGCCAGCAGAAACGTACGTAACAATCAGCCCCAGCATTTT
TRBV4-1	.	.	TRBJ2-1	CASSQALGNEQFF	TGCGCCAGCAGCCAGGCCCTCGGCAATGAGCAGTTCTTC
TRBV19	.	TRBD2	TRBJ2-7	CASSPTAALAGGGYEQYF	TGTGCCAGTAGCCCCACCGCCGCACTAGCGGGAGGCGGCTACGAGCAGTACTTC
TRBV4-2	medium-sized	.	TRBJ2-1	CASSQEGVANEQFF	TGTGCCAGCAGCCAAGAGGGCGTAGCCAATGAGCAGTTCTTC
TRBV7-3	.	.	TRBJ1-1	CASSLATGAEAFF	TGTGCTAGCAGCTTAGCTACAGGCGCTGAAGCTTTCTTT
TRBV11-1	.	.	TRBJ2-3	CASSLAVQRYTDTQYF	TGTGCCAGCAGCTTAGCAGTCCAGCGGTACACAGATACGCAGTATTTT
TRBV11-2	.	.	TRBJ1-6	CASSLLEVGLPLHF	TGTGCCAGCAGCTTATTGGAAGTCGGTCTACCCCTCCACTTT
TRBV7-7	large	.	TRBJ1-1	CASSLATGAEAFF	TGTGCTAGCAGCTTAGCTACAGGCGCTGAAGCTTTCTTT
TRBV4-3	few	TRBD2	TRBJ2-7	CASSQEPLWEGYEQYF	TGCGCCAGCAGCCAAGAACCCCTGTGGGAGGGCTACGAGCAGTACTTC
TRBV4-3	.	.	TRBJ1-1	CASSLGAGDTEAFF	TGCGCCAGCAGCCTCGGGGCGGGTGACACTGAAGCTTTCTTT
TRBV4-1	.	.	TRBJ2-3	CASSLSPGPTDTQYF	TGCGCCAGCAGCCTTAGCCCGGGACCCACAGATACGCAGTATTTT
TRBV6-5	medium-sized	TRBD2	TRBJ2-7	CATGSGGGMSEQYF	TGTGCCACCGGATCGGGGGGGGGTATGAGCGAGCAGTACTTC
TRBV6-6	few	.	TRBJ1-1	CASSIGENTEAFF	TGTGCCAGCAGTATTGGGGAAAACACTGAAGCTTTCTTT
TRBV2	large	.	TRBJ1-4	CASSEWEKLFF	TGTGCCAGCAGTGAATGGGAAAAACTGTTTTTT
TRBV9	.	TRBD2	TRBJ2-7	CASSEGEAGEYEQYF	TGTGCCAGCAGCGAAGGAGAAGCGGGGGAATACGAGCAGTACTTC
TRBV10-3	medium-sized	TRBD2	TRBJ2-1	CAISEMAGGTYNEQFF	TGTGCCATCAGTGAGATGGCGGGAGGCACCTACAATGAGCAGTTCTTC
TRBV4-1	.	.	TRBJ1-2	CASSQGNSGYGYTF	TGCGCCAGCAGCCAAGGGAACTCCGGCTATGGCTACACCTTC
TRBV5-4	few	TRBD1	TRBJ1-4	CASRDAGGSTNEKLFF	TGTGCCAGCAGAGACGCAGGGGGATCAACTAATGAAAAACTGTTTTTT
TRBV29-1	.	TRBD1	TRBJ1-1	CSVETGADTEAFF	TGCAGCGTTGAAACAGGGGCGGACACTGAAGCTTTCTTT
TRBV19	large	TRBD2	TRBJ2-1	CASSNGLAWEQFF	TGTGCCAGTAGTAATGGACTAGCCTGGGAGCAGTTCTTC
TRBV5-1	.	.	TRBJ2-1	CASFEWGDPYNEQFF	TGCGCCAGCTTTGAATGGGGGGACCCTTACAATGAGCAGTTCTTC
TRBV5-3	few	.	TRBJ2-1	CASSLKTGSYNEQFF	TGTGCCAGCAGCTTGAAAACAGGCTCCTACAATGAGCAGTTCTTC
TRBV30	.	.	TRBJ2-7	CAWSAMGHGEQYF	TGTGCCTGGAGCGCCATGGGACACGGCGAGCAGTACTTC